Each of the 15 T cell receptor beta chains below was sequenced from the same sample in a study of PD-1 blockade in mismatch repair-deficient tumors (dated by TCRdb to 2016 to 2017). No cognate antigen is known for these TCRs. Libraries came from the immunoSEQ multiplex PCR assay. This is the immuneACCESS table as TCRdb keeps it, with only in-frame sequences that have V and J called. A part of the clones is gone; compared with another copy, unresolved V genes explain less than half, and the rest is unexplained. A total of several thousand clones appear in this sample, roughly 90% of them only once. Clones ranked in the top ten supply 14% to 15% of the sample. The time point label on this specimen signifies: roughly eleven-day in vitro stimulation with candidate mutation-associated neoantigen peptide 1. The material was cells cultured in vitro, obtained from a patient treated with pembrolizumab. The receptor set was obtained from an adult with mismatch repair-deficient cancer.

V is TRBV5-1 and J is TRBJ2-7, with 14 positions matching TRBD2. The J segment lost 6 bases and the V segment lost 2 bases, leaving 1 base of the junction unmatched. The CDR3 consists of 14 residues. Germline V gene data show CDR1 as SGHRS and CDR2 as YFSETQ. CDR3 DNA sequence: TGCGCCAGCAGCTTAGGACTAGCGGGAGGCGAGCAGTACTTC. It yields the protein CASSLGLAGGEQYF.

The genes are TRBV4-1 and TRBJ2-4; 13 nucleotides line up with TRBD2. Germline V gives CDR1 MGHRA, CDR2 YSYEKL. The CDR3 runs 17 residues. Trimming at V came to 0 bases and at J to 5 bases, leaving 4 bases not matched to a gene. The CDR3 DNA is TGCGCCAGCAGCCAAGATGATGGACTAGCGGGAGAAAACATTCAGTACTTC. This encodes CASSQDDGLAGENIQYF.

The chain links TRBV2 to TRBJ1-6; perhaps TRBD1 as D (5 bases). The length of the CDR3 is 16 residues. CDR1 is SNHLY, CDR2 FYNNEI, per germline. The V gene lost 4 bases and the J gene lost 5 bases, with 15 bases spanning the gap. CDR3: CASSVGPTTDNSPLHF. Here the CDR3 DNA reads TGTGCCAGCAGTGTTGGGCCTACGACAGATAATTCACCCCTCCACTTT.

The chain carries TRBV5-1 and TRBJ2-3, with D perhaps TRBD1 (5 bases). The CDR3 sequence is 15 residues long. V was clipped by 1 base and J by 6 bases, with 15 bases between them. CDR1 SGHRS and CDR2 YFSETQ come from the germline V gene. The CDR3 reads CASSLRSAKGDTQYF. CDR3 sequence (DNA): TGCGCCAGCAGCTTGCGCTCGGCGAAGGGGGATACGCAGTATTTT.

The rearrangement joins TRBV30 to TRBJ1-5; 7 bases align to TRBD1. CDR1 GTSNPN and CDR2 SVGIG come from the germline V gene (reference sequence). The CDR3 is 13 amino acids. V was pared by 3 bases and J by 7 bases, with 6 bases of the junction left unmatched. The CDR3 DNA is TGTGCCTGGAGAGCACAGGGGTTCCAGCCCCAGCATTTT. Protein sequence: CAWRAQGFQPQHF.

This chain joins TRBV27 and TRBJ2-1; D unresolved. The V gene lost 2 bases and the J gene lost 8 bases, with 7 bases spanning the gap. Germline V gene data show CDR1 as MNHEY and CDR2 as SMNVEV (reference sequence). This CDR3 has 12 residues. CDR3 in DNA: TGTGCCAGCAGTTTAAATGGTCATGAGCAGTTCTTC. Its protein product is CASSLNGHEQFF.

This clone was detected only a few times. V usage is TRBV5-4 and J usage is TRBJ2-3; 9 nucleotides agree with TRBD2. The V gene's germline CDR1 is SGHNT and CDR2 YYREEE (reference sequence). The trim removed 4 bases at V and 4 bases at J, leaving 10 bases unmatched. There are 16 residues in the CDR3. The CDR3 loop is CASSGPSGMLADTQYF. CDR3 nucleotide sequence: TGTGCCAGCAGCGGCCCTAGCGGGATGCTCGCAGATACGCAGTATTTT.

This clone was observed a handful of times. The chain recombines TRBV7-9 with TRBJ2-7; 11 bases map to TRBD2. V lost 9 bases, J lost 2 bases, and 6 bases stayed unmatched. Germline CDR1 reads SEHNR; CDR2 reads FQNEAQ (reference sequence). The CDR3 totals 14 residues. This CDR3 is CASQTSGDAYEQYF. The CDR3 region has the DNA TGTGCCAGTCAGACTAGCGGGGATGCCTACGAGCAGTACTTC.

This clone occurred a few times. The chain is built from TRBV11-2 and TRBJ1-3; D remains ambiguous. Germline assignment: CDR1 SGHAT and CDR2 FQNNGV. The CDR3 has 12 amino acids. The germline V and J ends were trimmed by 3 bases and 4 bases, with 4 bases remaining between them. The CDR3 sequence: CASSFPGNTIYF. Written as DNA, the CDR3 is TGTGCCAGCAGCTTCCCCGGAAACACCATATATTTT.

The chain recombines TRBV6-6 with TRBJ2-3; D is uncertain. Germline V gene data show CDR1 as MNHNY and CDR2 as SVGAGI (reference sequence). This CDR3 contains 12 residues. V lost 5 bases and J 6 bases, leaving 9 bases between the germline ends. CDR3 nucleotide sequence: TGTGCCAGCAGTCACACAGTTGATACGCAGTATTTT. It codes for CASSHTVDTQYF.

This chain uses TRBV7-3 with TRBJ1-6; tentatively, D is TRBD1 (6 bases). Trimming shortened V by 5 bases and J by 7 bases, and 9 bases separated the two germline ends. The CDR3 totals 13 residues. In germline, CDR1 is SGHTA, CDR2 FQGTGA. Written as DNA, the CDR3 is TGTGCCAGCAGCATCACAGGGAATTCACCCCTCCACTTT. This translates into CASSITGNSPLHF. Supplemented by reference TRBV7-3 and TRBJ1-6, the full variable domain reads GAGVSQTPSNKVTEKGKYVELRCDPISGHTALYWYRQSLGQGPEFLIYFQGTGAADDSGLPNDRFFAVRPEGSVSTLKIQRTERGDSAVYLCASSITGNSPLHFGNGTRLTVT.

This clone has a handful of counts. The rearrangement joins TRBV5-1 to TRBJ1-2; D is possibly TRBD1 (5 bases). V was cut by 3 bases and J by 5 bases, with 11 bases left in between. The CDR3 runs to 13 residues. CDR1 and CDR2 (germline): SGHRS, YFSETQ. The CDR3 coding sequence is TGCGCCAGCAGCTCAATTTCAGGGTATGGCTACACCTTC. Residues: CASSSISGYGYTF.

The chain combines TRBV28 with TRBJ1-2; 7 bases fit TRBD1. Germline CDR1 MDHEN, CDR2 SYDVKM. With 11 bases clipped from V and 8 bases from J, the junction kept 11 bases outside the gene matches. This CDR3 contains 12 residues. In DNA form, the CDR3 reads TGTGCCGCACAAGAAGGGGGCAGGGGCTACACCTTC. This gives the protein CAAQEGGRGYTF.

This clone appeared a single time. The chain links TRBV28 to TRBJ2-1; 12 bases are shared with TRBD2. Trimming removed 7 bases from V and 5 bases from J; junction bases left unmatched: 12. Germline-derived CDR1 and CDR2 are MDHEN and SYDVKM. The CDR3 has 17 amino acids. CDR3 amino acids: CASTITLGLAGNNEQFF. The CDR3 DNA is TGTGCCAGCACTATCACCCTGGGACTAGCGGGTAACAATGAGCAGTTCTTC.

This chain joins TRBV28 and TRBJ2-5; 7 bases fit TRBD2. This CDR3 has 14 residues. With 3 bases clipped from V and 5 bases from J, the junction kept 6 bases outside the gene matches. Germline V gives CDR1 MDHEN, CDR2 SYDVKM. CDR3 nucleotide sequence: TGTGCCAGCAGTTTGTGGGAGGGAGGGGAGACCCAGTACTTC. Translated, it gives CASSLWEGGETQYF.